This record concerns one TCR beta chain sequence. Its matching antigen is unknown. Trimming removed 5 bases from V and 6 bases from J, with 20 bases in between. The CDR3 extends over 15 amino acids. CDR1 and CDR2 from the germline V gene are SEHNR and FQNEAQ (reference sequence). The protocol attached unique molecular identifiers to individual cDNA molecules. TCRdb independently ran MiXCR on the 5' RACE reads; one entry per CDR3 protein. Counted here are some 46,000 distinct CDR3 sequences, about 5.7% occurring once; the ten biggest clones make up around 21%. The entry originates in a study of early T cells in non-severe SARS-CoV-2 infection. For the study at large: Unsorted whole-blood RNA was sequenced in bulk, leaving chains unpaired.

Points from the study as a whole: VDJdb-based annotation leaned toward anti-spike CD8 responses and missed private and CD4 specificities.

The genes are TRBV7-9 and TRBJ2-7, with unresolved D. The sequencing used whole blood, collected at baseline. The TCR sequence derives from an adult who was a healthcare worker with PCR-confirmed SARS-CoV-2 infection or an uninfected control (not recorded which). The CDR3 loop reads CASSPPWRPTAEQYF. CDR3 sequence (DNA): TGTGCCAGCAGCCCCCCCTGGCGCCCCACGGCCGAGCAGTACTTC.